This TCR beta chain was identified during a study of regulatory T cells in long-lasting Graves disease listed by TCRdb under 2021. Regarding the research as a whole: Antithyroid drugs had been taken for less than 3 months by newly diagnosed Graves' disease patients. Patients with persistent Graves' disease were compared with patients with newly diagnosed Graves' disease using TCR sequencing and RNA sequencing of peripheral blood. The study was conducted in China and was registered as a clinical trial. TCR sequencing covered roughly 13 persistent and about 20 newly diagnosed Graves' disease patients, about 35 samples in total.

What the work shows at the level of the full study, not this receptor alone: Sequencing and analysis were limited to the TCR beta chain. Persistent disease showed preferential use of TRBV28, TRBJ1-2 and TRBJ2-5, whereas newly diagnosed disease favored TRBV20-1 and TRBJ2-1. As a limitation, the authors acknowledged that the small sample size may reduce accuracy. Compared with newly diagnosed patients, patients with persistent Graves' disease had lower TCR Shannon entropy and fewer highly expanded clones, which suggests clonal expansion. The study examined only peripheral blood because the primary lesion, thyroid tissue, could not be accessed. Patients with persistent disease shared more public clonotypes (over 2,500) than newly diagnosed patients did (roughly 970).

From the germline V gene (reference sequence), CDR1 is SEHNR and CDR2 is FQNEAQ. Trimming costs V 5 bases and J 1 base, and their ends lie 17 bases apart. The CDR3, cysteine through phenylalanine, is 16 amino acids long. The retained sequence is limited to the CDR3, 48 bases, with the frame set at the first base. Remarks on this clonotype: It lacks a known antigen. Qualities for individual bases were not recorded, and no much larger clone is one base off.

The library was made by multiplex PCR. The data were produced on an Illumina HiSeq 4000. iRepertoire HTBI primers and Arm-PCR amplification of CDR3 regions were used to construct TCR beta libraries. Before sequencing, the PCR products underwent gel purification. In the original analysis: Gene usage analysis of CDR3 amino acid clonotypes relied on the 60 or so TRBV and 15 or so TRBJ segments identified across samples. Filtered high-quality paired reads were merged into contigs using COPE and FqMerger. BLAST was used to align contigs to the IMGT TRBV, TRBD and TRBJ reference genes, and CDR3 was defined following IMGT. Highly expanded clones were defined as clonotypes with a frequency above 0.1%. Shannon entropy was used to measure repertoire diversity, and the Gini coefficient was used to measure V-J evenness. A clonotype was considered public if more than one individual shared it. Through fastp at Q25 and MiXCR, TCRdb rebuilt clones from the public reads, retaining in-frame beta chains. Rows are unified per CDR3 protein, each entry keeping the most common DNA and genes. TCRdb assigned the V and J calls; the authors' analysis was not used. The sample profile shows 390,000 or so distinct CDR3 sequences; 12% of them were found once. The top ten constitute about 20% of the sample.

Explained via the paper, the time point label denotes: newly diagnosed GD, antithyroid drugs for less than 3 months. RNA was extracted from PBMCs in TRIzol for both TCR sequencing and RNA sequencing. The diagnosis of Graves' disease was made according to American Thyroid Association guidelines. The patients came from an endocrinology department in Xi'an, China. Each patient gave about 9.1 milliliters of peripheral blood, collected in an EDTA anticoagulant tube. Ficoll Paque Plus density gradient separation was used to isolate PBMCs, and no further T cell sorting was performed. An Agilent 2100 Bioanalyzer and agarose gel were used to check RNA quality, and a NanoDrop 2000 was used to measure RNA concentration. These same records also appear under a second study, on T cells in Graves' hyperthyroidism and ophthalmopathy. According to the second study: A patient counted as having stable Graves' hyperthyroidism if no progression to ophthalmopathy occurred over 18 months of follow-up. Hyperthyroidism patients were newly diagnosed, with disease duration under 2 months, and aged 18 to 65 years. Patients with uncontrolled infections, other autoimmune diseases, pregnancy or lactation were excluded. Diagnoses relied on clinical symptoms, serum thyroxine and TRAb, thyroid ultrasound and orbital computed tomography. A first-round RT-PCR of the TCR CDR3 used the HTBI primer set with the Qiagen OneStep RT-PCR kit. Most expanded thyroid clonotypes (frequency above 0.001) were also detected in blood, a finding suggesting that blood repertoires may reflect thyroid immune responses. A 13 V-J signature model separated ophthalmopathy from stable hyperthyroidism, with around 91% sensitivity and 81.08% specificity in cross-validation and 80%/75% in testing. In validation, the model predicted progression to ophthalmopathy a median of about 6.5 months before onset, with roughly 70% sensitivity and about 72% specificity. To identify distinguishing TCR V-J signatures, a discovery cohort of 90 to 100 patients was used, comprising 43 with Graves' ophthalmopathy and around 60 with stable Graves' hyperthyroidism. Whether ophthalmopathy could be predicted prospectively was tested in an independent validation cohort made up of 18 to 20 hyperthyroidism patients plus 17 patients who later progressed to ophthalmopathy. The 100 discovery patients were divided at random into training and test sets in a 7:3 ratio. In about 6 Graves' hyperthyroidism patients, the study also compared T-cell repertoires from thyroid tissue with T-cell repertoires from blood. After sampling, hyperthyroidism patients received methimazole starting at 30 mg daily, and ophthalmopathy patients received high-dose intravenous methylprednisolone. The libraries were constructed in a second round of multiplex PCR and then size-selected and purified. Libraries were sequenced paired-end with 100 bp reads on an Illumina HiSeq2000. SOAPnuke was used to process the raw data, throwing out any read that contained adapters or uncalled bases, had a mean Phred below 15, or lacked an exact constant-primer or identifier match. COPE v1.2.5 was used to merge the high-quality paired reads, and each unique nucleotide sequence was defined as a clonotype. MiTCR v1.1 was used to align clonotypes to the IMGT TRBV, TRBD and TRBJ reference segments. The analysis was restricted to V-J combinations with a frequency above 0.0001, which together covered 99.2% of the repertoires. The TCS score was defined as the ratio of F50 (clonal expansion) to E x V (chaos), calculated using BLOSUM62-based TCRdist between CDR3 peptides within each V-J. Welch's t-statistics and random forest reduced 500 to 550 V-J features to about 13, which were used in a naive Bayes classifier (R e1071). No statistical method was used to set the sample size in advance, and investigators knew the group allocation. The paper describes TCR Vbeta CDR3 sequencing of more than 120 peripheral blood samples, made up of 40 to 45 ophthalmopathy patients, 70 to 75 hyperthyroidism patients and roughly 17 progressor patients.

The sequence was collected from a woman under 30 with Graves disease. Donor details come from another sample of the same person, matched by shared clones. The receptor chain draws on TRBV7-9 and TRBJ1-2; tentative D gene TRBD1, with 5 bases matching. The material sequenced was peripheral blood mononuclear cells (PBMCs), taken at new diagnosis, from a patient treated with antithyroid drugs. Here is the DNA: TGTGCCAGCAGCCTGGACCCCGGGACGGGTAACTATGGCTACACCTTC. This gives the protein CASSLDPGTGNYGYTF.